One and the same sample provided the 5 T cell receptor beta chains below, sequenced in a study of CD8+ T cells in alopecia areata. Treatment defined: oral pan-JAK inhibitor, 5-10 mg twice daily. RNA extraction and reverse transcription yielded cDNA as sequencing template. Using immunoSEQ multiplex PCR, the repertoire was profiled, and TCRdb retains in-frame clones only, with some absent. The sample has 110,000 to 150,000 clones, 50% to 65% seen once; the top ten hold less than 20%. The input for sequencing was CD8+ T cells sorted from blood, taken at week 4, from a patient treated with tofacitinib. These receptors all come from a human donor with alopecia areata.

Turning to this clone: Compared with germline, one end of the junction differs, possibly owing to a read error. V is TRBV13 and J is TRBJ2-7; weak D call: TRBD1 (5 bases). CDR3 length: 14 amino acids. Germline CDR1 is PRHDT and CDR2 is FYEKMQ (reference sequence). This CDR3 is CASSIGTGPYEQYF. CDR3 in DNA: TGTGCCAGCAGCATAGGCACAGGACCCTACGAGCAGTACTTC.

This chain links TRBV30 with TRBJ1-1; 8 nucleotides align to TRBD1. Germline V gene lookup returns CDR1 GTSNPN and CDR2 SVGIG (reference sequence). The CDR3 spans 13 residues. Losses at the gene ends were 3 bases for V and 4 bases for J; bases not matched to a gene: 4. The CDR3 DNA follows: TGTGCCTGGAGCTTACAGGGGGGCACTGAAGCTTTCTTT. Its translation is CAWSLQGGTEAFF.

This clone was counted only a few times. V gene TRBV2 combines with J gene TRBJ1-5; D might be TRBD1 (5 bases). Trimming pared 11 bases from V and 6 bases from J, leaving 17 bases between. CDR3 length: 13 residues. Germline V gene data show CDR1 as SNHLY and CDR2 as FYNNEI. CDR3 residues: CAVMLSGGQPQHF. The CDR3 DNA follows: TGTGCCGTTATGCTGAGTGGGGGTCAGCCCCAGCATTTT.

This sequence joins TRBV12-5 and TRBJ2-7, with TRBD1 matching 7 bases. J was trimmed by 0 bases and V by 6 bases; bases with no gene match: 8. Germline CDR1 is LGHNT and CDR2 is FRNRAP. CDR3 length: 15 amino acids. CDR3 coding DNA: TGTGCTAGTGGCATAGGACAGGACAACTCCTACGAGCAGTACTTC. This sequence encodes CASGIGQDNSYEQYF. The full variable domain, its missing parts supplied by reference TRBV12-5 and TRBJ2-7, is DARVTQTPRHKVTEMGQEVTMRCQPILGHNTVFWYRQTMMQGLELLAYFRNRAPLDDSGMPKDRFSAEMPDATLATLKIQPSEPRDSAVYFCASGIGQDNSYEQYFGPGTRLTVT.

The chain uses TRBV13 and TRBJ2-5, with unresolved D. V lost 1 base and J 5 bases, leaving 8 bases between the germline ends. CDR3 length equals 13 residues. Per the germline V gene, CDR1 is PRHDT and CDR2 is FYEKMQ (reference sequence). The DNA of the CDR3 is TGTGCCAGCAGCTTAGATTCTCTGGAGACCCAGTACTTC. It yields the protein CASSLDSLETQYF. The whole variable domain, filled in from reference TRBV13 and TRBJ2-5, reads AAGVIQSPRHLIKEKRETATLKCYPIPRHDTVYWYQQGPGQDPQFLISFYEKMQSDKGSIPDRFSAQQFSDYHSELNMSSLELGDSALYFCASSLDSLETQYFGPGTRLLVL.